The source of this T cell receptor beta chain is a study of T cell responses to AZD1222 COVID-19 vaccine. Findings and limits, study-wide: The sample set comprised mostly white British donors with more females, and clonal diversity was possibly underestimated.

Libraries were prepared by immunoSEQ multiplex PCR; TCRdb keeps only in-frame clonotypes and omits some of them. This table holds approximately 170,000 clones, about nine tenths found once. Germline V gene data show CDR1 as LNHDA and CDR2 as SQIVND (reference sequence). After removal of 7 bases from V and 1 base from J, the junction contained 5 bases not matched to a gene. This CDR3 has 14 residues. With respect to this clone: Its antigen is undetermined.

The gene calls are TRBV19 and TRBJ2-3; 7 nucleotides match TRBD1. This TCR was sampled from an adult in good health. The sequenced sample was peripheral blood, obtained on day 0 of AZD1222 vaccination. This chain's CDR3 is CASTRQGGTDTQYF. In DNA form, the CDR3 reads TGTGCCAGTACTCGACAGGGCGGCACAGATACGCAGTATTTT.